A single T cell receptor (beta chain) is shown here with its context. The CDR3 covers 15 residues. The V gene lost 4 bases and the J gene lost 1 base, with 13 bases spanning the gap. Germline-derived CDR1 and CDR2 are MGHRA and YSYEKL. This entry is derived from a study of cytomegalovirus exposure and HLA in healthy donors. With 60 Vbeta and 13 Jbeta primers, the PCR was carried out. The repertoire was sequenced with immunoSEQ multiplex PCR; TCRdb's copy has only in-frame clones and lacks some. The sample shows about 160,000 clones, roughly 81% of them seen only once. Sequencing was performed on PBMCs. This TCR was recovered from a man aged 18 to 29 in good health and CMV-seropositive. The V call is TRBV4-1, the J call TRBJ1-1; the D gene is possibly TRBD1 (6 bases). The CDR3 loop is CASSRGGHGNTEAFF. CDR3 DNA: TGCGCCAGCAGCCGGGGGGGGCACGGGAACACTGAAGCTTTCTTT.